Listed here are 27 T cell receptor beta chains from one sample, sequenced in a study of blood T cell repertoires in COVID-19. TCRdb keeps only in-frame clones here, not all; method: immunoSEQ multiplex PCR. The sample contains over 70,000 clones, 90% of which appear only once. Sequencing was performed on peripheral blood. These receptors were obtained from a man aged 18 to 35 with COVID-19, enrolled during active disease.

This chain uses TRBV7-9 with TRBJ2-7, with TRBD2 as a possible D gene (5 bases). CDR3 size: 18 residues. Germline assignment: CDR1 SEHNR and CDR2 FQNEAQ (reference sequence). The V and J ends lost 5 bases and 1 base respectively, with 24 bases between them. As DNA, the CDR3 is TGTGCCAGCAGCGGTGGAGTTCCGGGGTGGGGTCTTTCCTACGAGCAGTACTTC. Translation gives CASSGGVPGWGLSYEQYF.

V gene TRBV6-1 combines with J gene TRBJ2-7; unclear D gene. Trimming pared 3 bases from V and 6 bases from J, leaving 15 bases between. This CDR3 region has 14 residues. CDR1 MNHNS and CDR2 SASEGT come from the germline V gene. The CDR3 bases are TGTGCCAGCAGTGATCCCCCGGTTTTTCGCGAGCAGTACTTC. It is translated as CASSDPPVFREQYF.

The chain recombines TRBV7-9 with TRBJ1-5, with a weak D call TRBD1 (5 bases). From germline, CDR1 is SEHNR and CDR2 FQNEAQ (reference sequence). The V end lost 8 bases, the J end lost 11 bases, and 13 bases lay between the germline ends. The CDR3 totals 11 residues. The CDR3 reads CASGRASAQHF. The CDR3 DNA is TGTGCCAGCGGCAGGGCTTCGGCCCAGCATTTT.

This sequence joins TRBV5-5 and TRBJ2-7; possibly TRBD1 for D (5 bases). The V gene lost 1 base and the J gene lost 4 bases, with 9 bases spanning the gap. The CDR3 runs to 13 residues. Germline CDR1 and CDR2: SGHKS and YYEKEE (reference sequence). For the CDR3, the DNA is TGTGCCAGCAGCTTGATACCAGGGTACGAGCAGTACTTC. The encoded protein is CASSLIPGYEQYF.

The chain is built from TRBV5-1 and TRBJ1-5, with 7 bases that match TRBD1. The germline CDR1 and CDR2 sequences are SGHRS and YFSETQ. V was pared by 4 bases and J by 4 bases, with 2 bases of the junction left unmatched. The CDR3 loop spans 13 amino acids. The CDR3, as DNA: TGCGCCAGCAGCCGGGACAGTAATCAGCCCCAGCATTTT. Protein sequence: CASSRDSNQPQHF.

This chain links TRBV5-1 with TRBJ2-7; possible D gene TRBD1, 6 bases. Trimming took 4 bases from V and 6 from J, leaving 20 bases between them. CDR1 and CDR2 from the germline V gene are SGHRS and YFSETQ. The CDR3 covers 15 residues. The CDR3 loop is CASSQIQGSSGEQYF. The CDR3 nucleotides are TGCGCCAGCAGCCAAATACAGGGTTCCTCTGGCGAGCAGTACTTC.

The genes are TRBV4-3 and TRBJ2-4; 7 bases line up with TRBD2. The V gene end was trimmed by 3 bases and the J gene end by 3 bases; junction bases not matched to a gene: 5. The germline V gene has CDR1 LGHNA and CDR2 YSLEER. The CDR3 spans 15 residues. The CDR3 region is CASSQAGASKNIQYF. The CDR3 DNA is TGCGCCAGCAGCCAGGCGGGAGCAAGCAAAAACATTCAGTACTTC.

The chain has TRBV19 and TRBJ2-7; 7 bases align to TRBD1. Germline CDR1 LNHDA, CDR2 SQIVND (reference sequence). The CDR3 contains 14 residues. J was trimmed by 1 base and V by 4 bases; bases with no gene match: 4. In nucleotides, the CDR3 is TGTGCCAGTAGTACGACAGGGAAATCCTACGAGCAGTACTTC. It specifies CASSTTGKSYEQYF.

The V gene is TRBV25-1, the J gene TRBJ1-6; possibly TRBD1 for D (5 bases). Trimming left V 10 bases short and J 2 bases short, with 21 bases between. Looked up from germline, CDR1 is MGHDK and CDR2 is SYGVNS. CDR3 length: 17 amino acids. CDR3 sequence (DNA): TGTGCCACCGCGACCTCCCAGGGAGGGACCTATAATTCACCCCTCCACTTT. Protein: CATATSQGGTYNSPLHF.

This chain joins TRBV3-1 (or the pseudogene TRBV3-2) and TRBJ1-6, with TRBD1 matching over 7 bases. The CDR3 loop spans 14 amino acids. V lost 3 bases and J lost 6; bases outside the gene matches: 2. The germline CDR1 and CDR2 sequences are LGHDT and YNNKEL (reference sequence). The CDR3 sequence: CASSHGTANSPLHF. The CDR3 DNA reads TGTGCCAGCAGCCATGGGACAGCTAATTCACCCCTCCACTTT.

This chain connects TRBV14 to TRBJ1-6, with 8 bases lining up with TRBD1. The CDR3 length is 14 residues. V lost 2 bases and J lost 7; bases outside the gene matches: 1. The germline CDR1 and CDR2 sequences are SGHDN and FVKESK. The CDR3, as DNA: TGTGCCAGCAGCCAAAGGACAGGGAATTCACCCCTCCACTTT. It yields the protein CASSQRTGNSPLHF.

The rearrangement joins TRBV2 to TRBJ2-7; D perhaps matches TRBD1 (5 bases). The germline V and J ends were trimmed by 10 bases and 2 bases, with 9 bases remaining between them. Germline V gene sequence: CDR1 SNHLY, CDR2 FYNNEI. This CDR3 is 11 amino acids long. CDR3 region: CATQGTYEQYF. In DNA form, the CDR3 reads TGTGCCACCCAGGGCACCTACGAGCAGTACTTC.

This chain joins TRBV5-6 and TRBJ1-1, with D maybe TRBD1 (5 bases). Germline V lookup: CDR1 SGHDT, CDR2 YYEEEE. The germline V and J ends were trimmed by 2 bases and 4 bases, with 12 bases remaining between them. The CDR3 is made up of 14 amino acids. The CDR3 DNA sequence: TGTGCCAGCAGCTTCACAGGAGCCCTCACTGAAGCTTTCTTT. Translating gives CASSFTGALTEAFF. Filled out from reference TRBV5-6 and TRBJ1-1, the complete variable domain reads DAGVTQSPTHLIKTRGQQVTLRCSPKSGHDTVSWYQQALGQGPQFIFQYYEEEERQRGNFPDRFSGHQFPNYSSELNVNALLLGDSALYLCASSFTGALTEAFFGQGTRLTVV.

The chain combines TRBV28 with TRBJ1-3; D is perhaps TRBD1 (6 bases). The CDR3 length is 14 residues. Germline V lookup: CDR1 MDHEN, CDR2 SYDVKM. Trimming cost V 4 bases and J 3 bases, with 10 bases left between them. This CDR3 is CASSSGDIGNTIYF. CDR3 DNA: TGTGCCAGCAGTTCCGGGGACATTGGAAACACCATATATTTT.

This clone was detected once. The chain recombines TRBV3-1 (or the pseudogene TRBV3-2) with TRBJ1-1, with a tentative D call TRBD1 (6 bases). V dropped 4 bases and J dropped 6 bases, with 15 bases sitting between them. Germline values: CDR1 LGHDT, CDR2 YNNKEL (reference sequence). This CDR3 region has 14 residues. The CDR3 spells CASSPIQGRSEAFF. The DNA of the CDR3 is TGTGCCAGCAGCCCAATCCAGGGGCGGTCTGAAGCTTTCTTT.

The chain couples TRBV4-3 to TRBJ2-7, with 7 nucleotides matching TRBD2. This CDR3 contains 12 residues. V lost 4 bases and J lost 3; bases outside the gene matches: 0. Germline V lookup: CDR1 LGHNA, CDR2 YSLEER. The CDR3 DNA follows: TGCGCCAGCAGCCCGGGGGGCTACGAGCAGTACTTC. This codes for CASSPGGYEQYF.

This clone was observed a single time. The chain combines TRBV14 with TRBJ2-7; TRBD1 might be the D (6 bases). There are 15 residues in the CDR3. CDR1 is SGHDN and CDR2 is FVKESK in the germline V gene. The V and J ends lost 6 bases and 0 bases respectively, with 15 bases between them. The CDR3 is CASSYYRVGSYEQYF. CDR3 DNA sequence: TGTGCCAGCAGTTACTACAGGGTCGGCTCCTACGAGCAGTACTTC.

This chain connects TRBV6-2 or TRBV6-3 to TRBJ1-1; no definite D call. Germline V gives CDR1 MNHEY, CDR2 SVGEGT. Between the trimmed V and J ends, which lost 2 bases and 2 bases, there was a span of 15 bases. This CDR3 comprises 16 residues. The CDR3 bases are TGTGCCAGCAGTTACGGGCAGGAATCCCTCAACACTGAAGCTTTCTTT. Amino acid sequence: CASSYGQESLNTEAFF.

J is TRBJ1-1 and V is TRBV18; TRBD1 is a possible D gene (5 bases). Germline assignment: CDR1 KGHSH and CDR2 LQKENI. The CDR3 length is 17 residues. Trimming cost V 0 bases and J 3 bases, with 17 bases left between them. CDR3 region: CASSPPGTNRLDTEAFF. CDR3 nucleotide sequence: TGTGCCAGCTCACCACCAGGGACTAATCGTTTGGACACTGAAGCTTTCTTT.

The chain joins TRBV6-6 to TRBJ2-5, with TRBD1 identical over 7 bases. The germline V gene has CDR1 MNHNY and CDR2 SVGAGI (reference sequence). The trim removed 2 bases at V and 5 bases at J, leaving 5 bases unmatched. CDR3 size: 14 residues. The CDR3 sequence: CASSYEGARETQYF. For the CDR3, the DNA is TGTGCCAGCAGTTACGAGGGGGCGAGGGAGACCCAGTACTTC.

The rearrangement uses TRBV6-5 and TRBJ2-6; 9 nucleotides match TRBD1. The CDR3 is made up of 13 amino acids. Germline CDR1 reads MNHEY; CDR2 reads SVGAGI. The trim removed 8 bases at V and 12 bases at J, leaving 8 bases unmatched. CDR3 protein: CASRTPTGGVLTF. The CDR3 region has the DNA TGTGCCAGCCGTACCCCGACAGGGGGCGTCCTGACTTTC.

V usage is TRBV11-2 and J usage is TRBJ1-5; D uncertain. Trimming took 0 bases from V and 6 from J, leaving 6 bases between them. Germline CDR1 reads SGHAT; CDR2 reads FQNNGV. CDR3 size: 13 residues. CDR3 residues: CASSLELRQPQHF. The DNA of the CDR3 is TGTGCCAGCAGCTTAGAATTGCGTCAGCCCCAGCATTTT.

The genes are TRBV5-1 and TRBJ2-5, with no clear D. Per the germline V gene, CDR1 is SGHRS and CDR2 is YFSETQ. With 4 bases removed from V and 3 bases from J, the gap between germline ends came to 10 bases. The CDR3 extends over 13 amino acids. The CDR3 region is CASSPLREETQYF. CDR3 in DNA: TGCGCCAGCAGCCCTCTTCGGGAAGAGACCCAGTACTTC.

The chain carries TRBV7-9 and TRBJ1-2; D is possibly TRBD1 (6 bases). The CDR3 consists of 16 residues. V was clipped by 0 bases and J by 2 bases, with 13 bases between them. Per germline, CDR1 SEHNR and CDR2 FQNEAQ (reference sequence). This CDR3 is CASSLAPGASNYGYTF. The CDR3 DNA sequence: TGTGCCAGCAGCTTAGCGCCAGGGGCCAGCAACTATGGCTACACCTTC.

The V call is TRBV27, the J call TRBJ2-5; 9 nucleotides agree with TRBD2. V was pared by 0 bases and J by 2 bases, with 4 bases of the junction left unmatched. The length of the CDR3 is 16 residues. CDR1 is MNHEY, CDR2 SMNVEV, per germline (reference sequence). The CDR3 region is CASSLSGLAIQETQYF. CDR3 DNA sequence: TGTGCCAGCAGTTTATCCGGACTAGCGATTCAAGAGACCCAGTACTTC.

In this sample, this clone turned up a few times. This chain connects TRBV29-1 to TRBJ1-2; 12 positions match TRBD1. The CDR3 runs to 15 residues. The ends lost 7 bases at V and 8 bases at J; junction bases unmatched: 14. Germline-derived CDR1 and CDR2 are SQVTM and ANQGSEA. The CDR3: CSADSGQGALSGYTF. The CDR3 nucleotides read TGCAGCGCTGACTCGGGACAGGGGGCCCTGTCGGGCTACACCTTC.

The chain carries TRBV19 and TRBJ1-5; 8 bases match TRBD1. V dropped 5 bases and J dropped 2; count of bases not matched to a gene: 8. The CDR3 contains 16 residues. Germline assignment: CDR1 LNHDA and CDR2 SQIVND (reference sequence). The CDR3 DNA sequence: TGTGCCAGTAGTCCCCGACAGGGGCCCGGCAATCAGCCCCAGCATTTT. Translated: CASSPRQGPGNQPQHF.